These 6 T cell receptor beta chains were all obtained from the same sample, sequenced in a study of shared clonotypes between healthy human individuals. Only in-frame clones appear in the TCRdb table, and some are missing; sequencing was by immunoSEQ multiplex PCR. The repertoire consists of over 800,000 clones, with over 90% occurring once and the leading ten covering 24%. CD8 cells regarded as naive lacked CD45RO, were positively chosen for CCR7, and omitted terminally differentiated effector memory CD45RA+ cells. The sequenced sample consisted of naive CD8+ T cells sorted from blood. The receptors stem from a man aged 25-45 years in good health.

The chain uses TRBV7-2 and TRBJ2-1; TRBD2 aligns across 9 bases. CDR1 and CDR2 from the germline V gene are SGHTA and FQGNSA. The CDR3 sequence is 13 residues long. The V segment lost 3 bases and the J segment 7 bases; nucleotides outside the gene matches: 1. The CDR3 sequence: CASSFLAGNEQFF. The DNA for the CDR3 is TGTGCCAGCAGCTTCCTAGCGGGGAATGAGCAGTTCTTC. Together with reference TRBV7-2 and TRBJ2-1, the CDR3 gives the full variable domain: GAGVSQSPSNKVTEKGKDVELRCDPISGHTALYWYRQSLGQGLEFLIYFQGNSAPDKSGLPSDRFSAERTGGSVSTLTIQRTQQEDSAVYLCASSFLAGNEQFFGPGTRLTVL.

This sequence joins TRBV5-8 and TRBJ2-3; TRBD1 aligns across 7 bases. Germline lookup yields CDR1 SGHTS and CDR2 YDEGEE. This CDR3 has 17 residues. J gave up 3 bases and V 0 bases, and 10 bases lay outside the gene matches. The CDR3 sequence is CASSLGAVRQGTDTQYF. The CDR3 coding sequence is TGTGCCAGCAGCTTGGGCGCCGTGCGACAGGGAACAGATACGCAGTATTTT. The entire variable domain, with the rest obtained from reference TRBV5-8 and TRBJ2-3, is as follows: EAGVTQSPTHLIKTRGQQATLRCSPISGHTSVYWYQQALGLGLQFLLWYDEGEERNRGNFPPRFSGRQFPNYSSELNVNALELEDSALYLCASSLGAVRQGTDTQYFGPGTRLTVL.

V usage is TRBV7-9 and J usage is TRBJ1-5; D remains unclear. CDR1 and CDR2 (germline): SEHNR, FQNEAQ (reference sequence). The CDR3 length is 16 residues. Between the trimmed V and J ends, which lost 0 bases and 1 base, there was a span of 10 bases. The CDR3 nucleotides are TGTGCCAGCAGCTTAGCAGGTACCCACAGCAATCAGCCCCAGCATTTT. Translating it yields CASSLAGTHSNQPQHF.

V gene TRBV7-9 combines with J gene TRBJ2-5; D is uncertain. Trimming took 1 base from V and 1 from J, leaving 10 bases between them. Germline V gene data show CDR1 as SEHNR and CDR2 as FQNEAQ (reference sequence). The CDR3 totals 15 residues. CDR3 DNA: TGTGCCAGCAGCTTAGTTATAGGGCTCCAAGAGACCCAGTACTTC. The encoded protein is CASSLVIGLQETQYF.

V and J are TRBV6-1 and TRBJ2-1; possible D gene TRBD2, 5 bases. Trimming took off 4 bases at V and 8 bases at J, with 18 bases between the two ends. The CDR3 has 15 residues. Germline V CDR1 and CDR2: MNHNS, SASEGT. As DNA, the CDR3 is TGTGCCAGCAGTGTATCGGGATCCCAAAGGTATGAGCAGTTCTTC. It translates to CASSVSGSQRYEQFF.

The chain is built from TRBV10-2 and TRBJ1-5; 9 bases map to TRBD1. V lost 3 bases to trimming and J lost 1 base; unmatched junction nucleotides: 10. Germline V gene sequence: CDR1 WSHSY, CDR2 SAAADI. The CDR3 contains 18 residues. The CDR3 coding sequence is TGCGCCAGCAGTGAAGTACCGGGACAGGGACCAAGCAATCAGCCCCAGCATTTT. Its protein product is CASSEVPGQGPSNQPQHF.